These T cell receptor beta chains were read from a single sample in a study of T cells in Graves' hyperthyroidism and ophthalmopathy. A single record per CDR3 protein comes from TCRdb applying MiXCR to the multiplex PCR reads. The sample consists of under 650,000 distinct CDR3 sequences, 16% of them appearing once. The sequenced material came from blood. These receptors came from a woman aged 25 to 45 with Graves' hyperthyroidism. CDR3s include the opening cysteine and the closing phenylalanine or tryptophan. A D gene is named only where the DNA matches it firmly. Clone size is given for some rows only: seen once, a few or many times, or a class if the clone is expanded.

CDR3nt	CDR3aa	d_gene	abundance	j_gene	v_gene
TGTGCCTGGAAAGGGGATCTTATGAACACTGAAGCTTTCTTT	CAWKGDLMNTEAFF	NA	many	TRBJ1-1	TRBV30
TGCAGTGCTCCCCCAGGGGGCGCTGATGGCTACACCTTC	CSAPPGGADGYTF	TRBD1	few	TRBJ1-2	TRBV20-1
TGCAGTGCCCAGCGGGAGTTTTCCTACAATGAGCAGTTCTTC	CSAQREFSYNEQFF	TRBD2	few	TRBJ2-1	TRBV20-1
TGTGCCAGCAGTTTTCGGACAGGGCTTATAGTGGGAAATCAGCCCCAGCATTTT	CASSFRTGLIVGNQPQHF	TRBD1	many	TRBJ1-5	TRBV28
TGTGCCAGCAGTTTGTATTCCAGAACCTACGAGCAGTACTTC	CASSLYSRTYEQYF	NA	many	TRBJ2-7	TRBV28
TGTGCCAGCAGACCTTCGCGGGCGGGGGAGACCCAGTACTTC	CASRPSRAGETQYF	NA	few	TRBJ2-5	TRBV25-1
TGTGCCAGCAGTTCATCCCGCGGAGAGACCCAGTACTTC	CASSSSRGETQYF	NA	many	TRBJ2-5	TRBV12-3/TRBV12-4
TGTGCCAGCAGCTTAGGGGAGGGTTACGAGCAGTACTTC	CASSLGEGYEQYF	TRBD2	many	TRBJ2-7	TRBV7-2
TGTGCCAGCAGCCGGACCAGGGGGCGCGATCAGCCCCAGCATTTT	CASSRTRGRDQPQHF	TRBD1	few	TRBJ1-5	TRBV6-1
TGTGCCAGTAGTATACAGGGGTTGAACAATGAGCAGTTCTTC	CASSIQGLNNEQFF	NA	few	TRBJ2-1	TRBV19
TGTGCCAGCAGTACCGGGACAGCTTTCGGCTACACCTTC	CASSTGTAFGYTF	TRBD1	many	TRBJ1-2	TRBV27
TGTGCCAGCATTCAAAGACAGAGGAACACTGAAGCTTTCTTT	CASIQRQRNTEAFF	NA	NA	TRBJ1-1	TRBV12-3/TRBV12-4
TGCAGTGCTAGAGGGGAACTAGCGGGGTACAATGAGCAGTTCTTC	CSARGELAGYNEQFF	TRBD2	many	TRBJ2-1	TRBV20-1
TGTGCCAGCAGTTCTGCCTCCGGGATCTATAATTCACCCCTCCACTTT	CASSSASGIYNSPLHF	NA	few	TRBJ1-6	TRBV6-1
TGCGCCAGCAGCTTGGTTGGAGGGGGGGGCACTGAAGCTCTCTTT	CASSLVGGGGTEALF	NA	NA	TRBJ1-1	TRBV5-1
TGTGCCTGGGGTCCAGGGGGAAACAACTATGGCTACACCTTC	CAWGPGGNNYGYTF	TRBD1	NA	TRBJ1-2	TRBV30
TGTGCCAGCTCACCATCGCAGGGCGGCACCGGGGAGCTGTTTTTT	CASSPSQGGTGELFF	NA	few	TRBJ2-2	TRBV18
TGTGCCAGCAGGGCTTCCGGAGGGGCAGAGACCCAGTACTTC	CASRASGGAETQYF	NA	few	TRBJ2-5	TRBV12-3/TRBV12-4
TGTGCCAGCAGCCGAGTAGGCCATGAGCAGTTCTTC	CASSRVGHEQFF	NA	NA	TRBJ2-1	TRBV7-2
TGTGCCAGCTCATCACAACAGGGGGCAGATCAGCCCCAGCATTTT	CASSSQQGADQPQHF	TRBD1	few	TRBJ1-5	TRBV18
TGTGCCAGCAGTTTTGGGACTCCTTTCGATGAGCAGTTCTTC	CASSFGTPFDEQFF	NA	many	TRBJ2-1	TRBV12-3/TRBV12-4
TGCGCCAGCAGCTTCCGTAATAATGAAAAACTGTTTTTT	CASSFRNNEKLFF	NA	few	TRBJ1-4	TRBV5-1
TGCAGCGTTGAAACACGATTCACAGATACGCAGTATTTT	CSVETRFTDTQYF	NA	many	TRBJ2-3	TRBV29-1
TGCGCCAGCAGGGCGGGACAGGGAAACATTCAGTACTTC	CASRAGQGNIQYF	TRBD1	few	TRBJ2-4	TRBV5-1
TGTGCCACCAGTACGCTAGCGGGAGGTGCGAGAACCGGGGAGCTGTTTTTT	CATSTLAGGARTGELFF	TRBD2	NA	TRBJ2-2	TRBV24-1
TGTGCCAGCAGTACAGAAACGAGCAATCAGCCCCAGCATTTT	CASSTETSNQPQHF	NA	many	TRBJ1-5	TRBV27
TGTGCCAGCAGCTTAGCTACTAGTCAGGGGGGAAGTTACGAGCAGTACTTC	CASSLATSQGGSYEQYF	NA	NA	TRBJ2-7	TRBV7-6
TGCAGTGCCACGACAGGGAATTCACCCCTCCACTTT	CSATTGNSPLHF	TRBD1	few	TRBJ1-6	TRBV20-1
TGTGCCATCAGTCCAGGGGGGGGGAGTGGTAACAATGAGCAGTTCTTC	CAISPGGGSGNNEQFF	NA	many	TRBJ2-1	TRBV10-3
TGTGCCAGCAGCCGATCACCACCCGGGACAGGGTTATACAATGAGCAGTTCTTC	CASSRSPPGTGLYNEQFF	TRBD1	few	TRBJ2-1	TRBV6-1
TGTGCCACTTCTACCGGGGAGCTGTTTTTT	CATSTGELFF	NA	many	TRBJ2-2	TRBV7-9
TGTGCCAGCAGCAGCAAACCGGGACAGAAAGACTACGAGCAGTACTTC	CASSSKPGQKDYEQYF	TRBD1	NA	TRBJ2-7	TRBV7-9
TGCAGTGCTACAGCAGTTAGCGGGAGTAGGGGCACAGATACGCAGTATTTT	CSATAVSGSRGTDTQYF	TRBD2	few	TRBJ2-3	TRBV20-1
TGTGCCAGCAGTGCCGCGTGGGGGGGCACTGAAGCTTTCTTT	CASSAAWGGTEAFF	NA	many	TRBJ1-1	TRBV2
TGTGCCAGCAGTGGCCCCGGAGGACGCAATCAGCCCCAGCATTTT	CASSGPGGRNQPQHF	NA	many	TRBJ1-5	TRBV2
TGTGCCAGCAGCTCCCGCCCTGGCAAGCCCGAACGGGGCAATGAGCAGTTCTTC	CASSSRPGKPERGNEQFF	NA	many	TRBJ2-1	TRBV11-2
TGTGCCAGCACCACAGACTTCCCCCGGGCAGATACGCAGTATTTT	CASTTDFPRADTQYF	NA	many	TRBJ2-3	TRBV7-9
TGTGCCAGCAGTGATAGCGGGAGCTCCTACAATGAGCAGTTCTTC	CASSDSGSSYNEQFF	TRBD2	many	TRBJ2-1	TRBV2
TGTGCCAGCAGCCAAGACACAGGGCCCGGAAACACCATATATTTT	CASSQDTGPGNTIYF	NA	NA	TRBJ1-3	TRBV3-1
TGTGCCAGCAGCGCCCTAAGGGTCGGACACGAGCAGTACTTC	CASSALRVGHEQYF	NA	many	TRBJ2-7	TRBV7-2
TGTGCCAGCAGCTTCCGGACATGGAGTACAGATACGCAGTATTTT	CASSFRTWSTDTQYF	NA	few	TRBJ2-3	TRBV7-9
TGTGCCAGCAGTTTTATAGGGGAGCAGTACTTC	CASSFIGEQYF	NA	many	TRBJ2-7	TRBV28
TGTGCCAGCAGCTTCGTGCTGGGAGCTGCGGCCATGAACACTGAAGCTTTCTTT	CASSFVLGAAAMNTEAFF	NA	many	TRBJ1-1	TRBV7-9